This T cell receptor (beta chain) was sequenced during a study of blood T cells in healthy people across ages. Findings of the study overall: Age showed a roughly linear inverse relationship with TCR beta diversity per million T cells.

The CDR3 consists of 14 residues. Trimming pared 2 bases from V and 7 bases from J, leaving 14 bases between. Looked up from germline, CDR1 is MDHEN and CDR2 is SYDVKM. There were healthy Caucasian individuals from Russia, aged about 6 to 100, serving as donors. Every donor gave approximately 10 milliliters of peripheral blood. A J-beta primer mix and a sample-barcoded 5' primer were used in a second PCR of roughly 6 to 12 cycles. TCRdb fed the 5' RACE reads into MiXCR, producing one record per CDR3 protein. The sample shows fewer than 2 million distinct CDR3 sequences, 30% to 40% of them seen only once. In this sample, this clonotype turned up a few times. The antigen is unknown.

Sequencing input: blood. This receptor was obtained from a human donor in good health. The V gene is TRBV28, the J gene TRBJ1-2; D call uncertain. CDR3 in amino acids: CASSLAAFLSGYTF. The CDR3 DNA is TGTGCCAGCAGTTTAGCGGCCTTTTTAAGTGGCTACACCTTC.